These T cell receptor beta chains were read from a single sample in a study of response to subunit inactivated influenza vaccine. TCRdb independently ran MiXCR on the RT-PCR reads; one entry per CDR3 protein. Of about 480,000 distinct CDR3 sequences listed, about an eighth were seen once; the top ten hold around 14%. This specimen was PBMCs from blood, taken roughly 48 days after vaccination. Receptor source: a man aged 50 to 60 who received an inactivated influenza vaccine. Each CDR3 is given with its conserved first and last residue. A D gene is named only where the DNA matches it firmly. Clone size appears in some rows only: once, few, many, or a class for an expanded clone.

cdr3_length	d_call	v_call	j_call	clone_size	cdr3_aa	cdr3_nt
17	-	TRBV5-1	TRBJ1-3	-	CASSFKGWGHSGNTIYF	TGCGCCAGCAGCTTCAAGGGATGGGGTCACTCTGGAAACACCATATATTTT
11	TRBD2	TRBV7-8	TRBJ2-1	few	CASSERTSTFF	TGTGCCAGCAGCGAACGGACTAGCACCTTCTTC
18	TRBD2	TRBV10-3	TRBJ2-7	-	CAIRASGVSGRVSYEQYF	TGTGCCATCAGGGCCTCTGGGGTTAGCGGGAGAGTATCCTACGAGCAGTACTTC
17	TRBD2	TRBV5-1	TRBJ2-3	many	CASSHGLTSGGTDTQYF	TGCGCCAGCAGCCACGGTCTGACTAGCGGGGGTACAGATACGCAGTATTTT
13	-	TRBV15	TRBJ2-3	few	CATSRARGDTQYF	TGTGCCACCAGCAGAGCCCGGGGCGATACGCAGTATTTT
17	-	TRBV4-3	TRBJ2-3	few	CASSQEASVIRTDTQYF	TGCGCCAGCAGCCAAGAGGCGAGCGTTATCCGCACAGATACGCAGTATTTT
14	-	TRBV21-1	TRBJ2-3	-	CASQGAGNTDTQYF	TGTGCCAGCCAGGGAGCGGGGAACACAGATACGCAGTATTTT
12	-	TRBV29-1	TRBJ2-5	many	CSVEAGRETQYF	TGCAGCGTTGAGGCGGGTAGAGAGACCCAGTACTTC
16	-	TRBV7-2	TRBJ1-5	many	CASSRDSGLHNQPQHF	TGTGCCAGCAGCCGAGATTCCGGCCTGCACAATCAGCCCCAGCATTTT
15	-	TRBV12-3/TRBV12-4	TRBJ2-5	few	CASSLAPAGQETQYF	TGTGCCAGCAGTTTAGCGCCTGCAGGGCAAGAGACCCAGTACTTC
16	TRBD2	TRBV7-2	TRBJ2-7	few	CASSPIGLAGLSGQYF	TGTGCCAGCAGCCCAATAGGACTAGCGGGGTTATCCGGGCAGTACTTC
16	-	TRBV3-1	TRBJ2-1	-	CASSQWGGSRFNEQFF	TGTGCCAGCAGCCAATGGGGAGGAAGCAGATTCAATGAGCAGTTCTTC
14	TRBD2	TRBV4-3	TRBJ2-1	-	CASSHRTSGNEQFF	TGCGCCAGCAGCCATCGGACTAGTGGAAATGAGCAGTTCTTC
15	-	TRBV4-1	TRBJ1-1	few	CASSQARQLNTEAFF	TGCGCCAGCAGCCAAGCACGACAGTTGAACACTGAAGCTTTCTTT
14	-	TRBV27	TRBJ1-6	-	CASSLKLENSPLHF	TGTGCCAGCAGTTTAAAGTTAGAGAATTCACCCCTCCACTTT
15	TRBD2	TRBV2	TRBJ2-3	-	CASSEPPPTSGWGYF	TGTGCCAGCAGTGAGCCACCCCCGACTAGCGGGTGGGGGTATTTT
16	-	TRBV29-1	TRBJ2-1	-	CSVESFGDWVRGEQFF	TGCAGCGTTGAATCGTTCGGGGACTGGGTCCGCGGTGAGCAGTTCTTC
16	TRBD2	TRBV7-2	TRBJ2-2	few	CASRPSGGGQTGELFF	TGTGCCAGCAGGCCTAGCGGGGGGGGGCAGACCGGGGAGCTGTTTTTT
22	-	TRBV4-3	TRBJ1-6	many	CASSQDSPGHQTGKHHNSPLHF	TGCGCCAGCAGCCAAGATTCACCCGGCCACCAAACAGGAAAACATCATAATTCACCCCTCCACTTT
15	-	TRBV6-5	TRBJ2-7	many	CASSYSTQGTYEQYF	TGTGCCAGCAGTTACTCGACGCAGGGAACCTACGAGCAGTACTTC
14	-	TRBV20-1	TRBJ2-5	-	CSARGAGAGETQYF	TGCAGTGCTAGGGGGGCGGGAGCGGGAGAGACCCAGTACTTC
18	TRBD1	TRBV10-3	TRBJ2-7	few	CAISEYLMPGQGPLEQYF	TGTGCCATCAGTGAGTACCTGATGCCGGGACAGGGCCCCCTTGAGCAGTACTTC
13	TRBD2	TRBV20-1	TRBJ2-7	-	CSASRLALHEQYF	TGCAGTGCTAGCCGACTAGCGCTCCACGAGCAGTACTTC
18	-	TRBV12-3/TRBV12-4	TRBJ2-3	few	CASSPMGGVWASTDTQYF	TGTGCCAGCAGTCCCATGGGAGGAGTGTGGGCTAGCACAGATACGCAGTATTTT
12	-	TRBV7-2	TRBJ1-1	once	CASSLLASEAFF	TGTGCCAGCAGCTTACTCGCGAGTGAAGCTTTCTTT
15	TRBD2	TRBV25-1	TRBJ2-1	many	CASRPTGGGRALQFF	TGTGCCAGCAGGCCAACGGGGGGCGGGAGGGCCCTCCAGTTCTTC
15	TRBD2	TRBV5-1	TRBJ2-1	-	CASRRGEGSYNEQFF	TGCGCCAGCAGACGGGGGGAGGGCTCCTACAATGAGCAGTTCTTC
16	TRBD2	TRBV11-2	TRBJ2-1	few	CASSLGPAGIYNEQFF	TGTGCCAGCAGCTTAGGGCCAGCGGGAATCTACAATGAGCAGTTCTTC
13	-	TRBV20-1	TRBJ2-5	-	CSAKVDRAATQYF	TGCAGTGCTAAAGTAGACCGGGCGGCGACCCAGTACTTC
15	TRBD1	TRBV24-1	TRBJ2-1	many	CATSDGQGAYNEQFF	TGTGCCACCAGTGATGGACAGGGCGCCTACAATGAGCAGTTCTTC
16	-	TRBV4-2	TRBJ1-5	few	CASSQDTTGYNQPQHF	TGTGCCAGCAGCCAAGATACAACAGGGTACAATCAGCCCCAGCATTTT
13	-	TRBV12-3/TRBV12-4	TRBJ2-1	-	CASSPGFYNEQFF	TGTGCCAGCAGTCCCGGGTTCTACAATGAGCAGTTCTTC
17	TRBD1	TRBV7-8	TRBJ2-7	few	CASSSRPGQREYFEQYF	TGTGCCAGCAGCTCAAGGCCGGGACAGAGAGAATATTTTGAGCAGTACTTC
14	-	TRBV19	TRBJ2-5	-	CASSIDTGEETQYF	TGTGCCAGTAGTATAGATACGGGAGAAGAGACCCAGTACTTC
16	TRBD2	TRBV7-8	TRBJ2-2	few	CASSFSAGMVTGELFF	TGTGCCAGCAGCTTTTCAGCGGGAATGGTCACCGGGGAGCTGTTTTTT
15	TRBD2	TRBV7-3	TRBJ2-1	-	CASSLTLAGVTEQFF	TGTGCCAGCAGCTTAACTCTAGCGGGAGTAACTGAGCAGTTCTTC
17	TRBD2	TRBV24-1	TRBJ2-1	-	CATSPASGRALFDEQFF	TGTGCCACCAGTCCGGCTAGCGGGAGGGCGCTCTTCGATGAGCAGTTCTTC
14	TRBD2	TRBV28	TRBJ2-1	-	CASRLAGGDNEQIF	TGTGCCAGCCGACTAGCGGGAGGCGACAATGAGCAGATCTTC
15	-	TRBV7-2	TRBJ2-5	few	CASSLVARGVETQYF	TGTGCCAGCAGCTTAGTGGCCAGGGGGGTAGAGACCCAGTACTTC
15	-	TRBV7-2	TRBJ2-2	many	CASSFFGGDAGELFF	TGTGCCAGCAGCTTCTTTGGCGGGGACGCCGGGGAGCTGTTTTTT
14	-	TRBV20-1	TRBJ1-4	few	CSARDWQTNEKLFF	TGCAGTGCTAGAGATTGGCAGACTAATGAAAAACTGTTTTTT
14	TRBD1	TRBV5-1	TRBJ1-1	-	CASRWGQGGTEAFF	TGCGCCAGCCGCTGGGGACAGGGTGGGACTGAAGCTTTCTTT
16	TRBD1	TRBV12-3/TRBV12-4	TRBJ2-2	many	CASSPRDRGNTGELFF	TGTGCCAGCAGTCCTCGGGACAGGGGGAACACCGGGGAGCTGTTTTTT
16	-	TRBV6-2/TRBV6-3	TRBJ1-1	few	CASSPGVRQVNTEAFF	TGTGCCAGCAGTCCAGGGGTCCGACAGGTGAACACTGAAGCTTTCTTT
16	-	TRBV20-1	TRBJ2-1	few	CSARDPAGPSYNEQFF	TGCAGTGCTAGAGATCCTGCGGGTCCCTCCTACAATGAGCAGTTCTTC
16	TRBD2	TRBV20-1	TRBJ2-1	-	CSARTSGRAGYNEQFF	TGCAGTGCTCGGACTAGCGGGAGGGCGGGATACAATGAGCAGTTCTTC
15	-	TRBV24-1	TRBJ2-3	many	CATSDIRGAADTQYF	TGTGCCACCAGTGATATTCGCGGGGCGGCAGATACGCAGTATTTT
15	TRBD2	TRBV10-3	TRBJ2-1	many	CAISGQASGSNEQFF	TGTGCCATCAGTGGACAGGCTAGCGGGAGCAATGAGCAGTTCTTC
12	-	TRBV28	TRBJ1-5	-	CAIWGGNQPQHF	TGTGCCATCTGGGGGGGCAATCAGCCCCAGCATTTT
19	TRBD2	TRBV6-5	TRBJ2-1	few	CASSYRLSRREGVYNEQFF	TGTGCCAGCAGTTATCGGCTCTCTCGACGGGAGGGCGTCTACAATGAGCAGTTCTTC
15	-	TRBV12-3/TRBV12-4	TRBJ1-3	few	CASSLSGRLGNTIYF	TGTGCCAGCAGTTTAAGCGGCAGGCTTGGAAACACCATATATTTT
17	TRBD2	TRBV5-1	TRBJ2-1	many	CASSMASGSSSYNEQFF	TGCGCCAGCAGCATGGCTAGCGGGTCGAGCTCCTACAATGAGCAGTTCTTC
14	-	TRBV6-5	TRBJ2-1	-	CASSYDLSGNEQFF	TGTGCCAGCAGTTACGATCTATCCGGGAATGAGCAGTTCTTC
13	-	TRBV7-2	TRBJ2-2	-	CASSSPPGGELFF	TGTGCCAGCAGCTCTCCCCCCGGCGGGGAGCTGTTTTTT
16	TRBD2	TRBV20-1	TRBJ2-2	many	CSARGSSSGSTGELFF	TGCAGTGCTAGAGGGTCCTCTAGCGGTTCCACCGGGGAGCTGTTTTTT
13	TRBD1	TRBV6-1	TRBJ2-7	-	CASSGGQGGEQYF	TGTGCCAGCAGTGGAGGACAGGGTGGCGAGCAGTACTTC
15	TRBD1	TRBV7-2	TRBJ1-2	-	CASSAAGTGIGGYTF	TGTGCCAGCAGCGCAGCCGGGACAGGGATTGGTGGCTACACCTTC
17	-	TRBV20-1	TRBJ1-1	few	CSARDRTKVWANTEAFF	TGCAGTGCTAGAGATCGAACAAAAGTATGGGCGAACACTGAAGCTTTCTTT
16	-	TRBV6-1	TRBJ2-1	few	CASRPLGLFSYNEQFF	TGTGCCAGCAGGCCGCTAGGATTGTTTTCCTACAATGAGCAGTTCTTC
16	-	TRBV11-2	TRBJ2-3	few	CASSIRGARFSNTQYF	TGTGCCAGCAGCATCCGGGGGGCCCGTTTCAGCAATACGCAGTATTTT